The 10 T cell receptor beta chains below were found in one sample sequenced in a study of cytomegalovirus exposure and HLA in healthy donors. Only in-frame clones appear in the TCRdb table, and some are missing; sequencing was by immunoSEQ multiplex PCR. The table includes a few hundred thousand clones, roughly 90% detected once. Sample: PBMCs. These receptor sequences come from a man younger than 35 in good health and CMV-seropositive.

This chain uses TRBV28 with TRBJ1-2; maybe TRBD1 (5 bases). V was shortened by 4 bases and J by 7 bases, with 22 bases between the two germline ends. CDR3 length: 16 residues. CDR1 is MDHEN and CDR2 is SYDVKM in the germline V gene. The CDR3 DNA follows: TGTGCCAGCAGTTGGGTCACTCCGGGCCACAGGCGTGGCTACACCTTC. Encoded protein: CASSWVTPGHRRGYTF.

The genes are TRBV4-3 and TRBJ2-3; D is unclear. Germline V gives CDR1 LGHNA, CDR2 YSLEER. The CDR3 has 14 residues. The ends were cut back, 0 bases at V and 4 bases at J, with 8 bases in the middle. For the CDR3, the DNA is TGCGCCAGCAGCCAAGATTGGGTGGCAGATACGCAGTATTTT. Amino acids: CASSQDWVADTQYF.

As concerns this clone: The same CDR3 also results from other DNA sequences found in this sample. The J gene is TRBJ2-7, the V gene TRBV11-2, with 8 bases matching TRBD2. Trimming at V came to 3 bases and at J to 2 bases, leaving 0 bases not matched to a gene. The CDR3 sequence is 13 residues long. Germline CDR1 reads SGHAT; CDR2 reads FQNNGV. CDR3: CASSLGLAYEQYF. In nucleotides, the CDR3 is TGTGCCAGCAGCTTGGGACTAGCCTACGAGCAGTACTTC.

The rearrangement uses TRBV7-9 and TRBJ2-3; D not certain. CDR1 is SEHNR, CDR2 FQNEAQ, per germline (reference sequence). The CDR3 length is 16 residues. V shed 1 base and J shed 2 bases, with 13 bases lying between them. The CDR3 DNA reads TGTGCCAGCAGCTTAGGAAGTTGGGCAGTCACAGATACGCAGTATTTT. Amino acids: CASSLGSWAVTDTQYF. The whole variable domain, remainder taken from reference TRBV7-9 and TRBJ2-3, is DTGVSQNPRHKITKRGQNVTFRCDPISEHNRLYWYRQTLGQGPEFLTYFQNEAQLEKSRLLSDRFSAERPKGSFSTLEIQRTEQGDSAMYLCASSLGSWAVTDTQYFGPGTRLTVL.

This clone was counted at least ten times. V gene TRBV27 combines with J gene TRBJ2-3; 7 bases agree with TRBD1. Germline loops: CDR1 MNHEY, CDR2 SMNVEV (reference sequence). The CDR3 loop spans 18 amino acids. V lost 0 bases, J lost 5 bases, and 14 bases stayed unmatched. CDR3 DNA sequence: TGTGCCAGCAGTTTATCGGGTGACGACAGGGCTCTTAGAGATACGCAGTATTTT. Translating gives CASSLSGDDRALRDTQYF.

The chain combines TRBV20-1 with TRBJ2-1; a possible D gene is TRBD2 (5 bases). The CDR3 extends over 11 amino acids. Trimming removed 3 bases from V and 9 bases from J, with 9 bases in between. CDR1 DFQATT and CDR2 SNEGSKA come from the germline V gene (reference sequence). The CDR3 sequence is CSASIASEQFF. CDR3 DNA: TGCAGTGCTAGTATAGCGTCTGAGCAGTTCTTC.

The CDR3 reads CASSYSFGQMNTEAFF. In nucleotides, the CDR3 is TGTGCCAGCAGTTACTCGTTCGGGCAGATGAACACTGAAGCTTTCTTT. The chain has TRBV6-5 and TRBJ1-1; D unclear. The germline V and J ends were trimmed by 0 bases and 0 bases, with 11 bases remaining between them. CDR1 MNHEY and CDR2 SVGAGI come from the germline V gene. The CDR3 runs 16 residues.

The chain employs TRBV28 and TRBJ2-7; tentative D call: TRBD2 (6 bases). Looked up from germline, CDR1 is MDHEN and CDR2 is SYDVKM. With 3 bases removed from V and 5 bases from J, the gap between germline ends came to 20 bases. CDR3 length equals 16 residues. The CDR3 sequence: CASSFPSDYREHEQYF. The CDR3 nucleotides are TGTGCCAGCAGTTTTCCATCGGACTATCGGGAGCACGAGCAGTACTTC.

V usage is TRBV7-9 and J usage is TRBJ1-3; D may be TRBD1 (5 bases). CDR3 length: 15 residues. CDR1 SEHNR and CDR2 FQNEAQ come from the germline V gene (reference sequence). The V end was cut by 6 bases, the J end by 0 bases, with 12 bases between. The CDR3, as DNA: TGTGCCAGCAGTACGGGACTTACCTCTGGAAACACCATATATTTT. Its protein product is CASSTGLTSGNTIYF.

The chain combines TRBV18 with TRBJ1-1; D is unresolved. The CDR3 has 13 residues. The V gene's germline CDR1 is KGHSH and CDR2 LQKENI. The V gene lost 5 bases and the J gene lost 1 base, with 8 bases spanning the gap. The CDR3 region has the DNA TGTGCCAGCTCAGGTCAGGAGAACACTGAAGCTTTCTTT. Residues: CASSGQENTEAFF.